What follows are 3 T cell receptor beta chains derived from one specimen sequenced in a study of shared clonotypes between healthy human individuals. Using immunoSEQ multiplex PCR, the repertoire was profiled, and TCRdb retains in-frame clones only, with some absent. The table lists 2 million to 2.5 million clones, 80% to 95% of them singletons, with more than 0.35% in the top ten. Sequenced input: naive CD4+ T cells from PBMCs. Subset meaning: CD45RA+ positively selected. All receptors come from a young man in good health. Some clones in this sample may be carry-over from other donors' samples.

The chain employs TRBV10-1 and TRBJ2-2; 8 bases agree with TRBD1. Germline V gene sequence: CDR1 WNHNN, CDR2 SYGVQD (reference sequence). The CDR3 is 15 residues long. The V segment lost 6 bases and the J segment 1 base; nucleotides outside the gene matches: 4. Written as DNA, the CDR3 is TGCGCCAGCAGCGCCGGGACAGGGAACACCGGGGAGCTGTTTTTT. Protein sequence: CASSAGTGNTGELFF.

The genes are TRBV29-1 and TRBJ2-7; 8 nucleotides align to TRBD1. The CDR3 has 14 residues. The junction had 7 bases not matched to a gene; V was cut back by 4 bases and J by 2 bases. Germline lookup yields CDR1 SQVTM and CDR2 ANQGSEA. The CDR3 DNA is TGCAGCGTTGTCCGGCAGGGGGCCACCTACGAGCAGTACTTC. This codes for CSVVRQGATYEQYF.

The chain uses TRBV5-1 and TRBJ2-1, with 9 nucleotides matching TRBD1. The V gene end was trimmed by 4 bases and the J gene end by 3 bases; junction bases not matched to a gene: 2. The germline CDR1 and CDR2 sequences are SGHRS and YFSETQ. This CDR3 has 14 residues. CDR3 in amino acids: CASSVDRGYNEQFF. CDR3 nucleotides: TGCGCCAGCAGCGTGGACAGGGGCTACAATGAGCAGTTCTTC.